This TCR beta chain originates from a study of blood T cell repertoires in COVID-19. This table comes from immunoSEQ multiplex PCR, and its TCRdb copy is limited to in-frame clones, with some not included. The sample includes 150,000 or so clones, about 79% of them seen just once. Sequencing was carried out using peripheral blood. The TCR was taken from a woman older than 75 with acute or convalescent COVID-19.

CDR3 region: CASSLSFRTGDFYNSPLHF. CDR3 nucleotide sequence: TGTGCCAGCAGTTTATCCTTCCGGACAGGGGACTTCTATAATTCACCCCTCCACTTT. The chain recombines TRBV27 with TRBJ1-6; 9 bases fit TRBD1. Germline-derived CDR1 and CDR2 are MNHEY and SMNVEV (reference sequence). The junction had 9 bases not matched to a gene; V was cut back by 0 bases and J by 3 bases. The CDR3 sequence is 19 residues long.